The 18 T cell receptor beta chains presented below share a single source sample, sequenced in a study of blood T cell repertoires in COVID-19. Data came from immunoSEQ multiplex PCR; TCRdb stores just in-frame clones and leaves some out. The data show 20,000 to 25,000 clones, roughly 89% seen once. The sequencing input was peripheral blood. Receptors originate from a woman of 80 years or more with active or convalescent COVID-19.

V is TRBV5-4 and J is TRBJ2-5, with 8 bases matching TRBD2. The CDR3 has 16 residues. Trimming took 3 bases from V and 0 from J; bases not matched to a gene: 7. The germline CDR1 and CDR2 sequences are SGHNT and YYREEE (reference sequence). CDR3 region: CASSSGGRGDQETQYF. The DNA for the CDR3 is TGTGCCAGCAGCTCCGGGGGGCGGGGGGACCAAGAGACCCAGTACTTC.

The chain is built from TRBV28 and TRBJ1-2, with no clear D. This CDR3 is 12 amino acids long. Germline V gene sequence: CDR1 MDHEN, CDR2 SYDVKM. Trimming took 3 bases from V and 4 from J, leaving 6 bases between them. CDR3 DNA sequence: TGTGCCAGCAGTTTCGGGTTCTATGGCTACACCTTC. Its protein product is CASSFGFYGYTF.

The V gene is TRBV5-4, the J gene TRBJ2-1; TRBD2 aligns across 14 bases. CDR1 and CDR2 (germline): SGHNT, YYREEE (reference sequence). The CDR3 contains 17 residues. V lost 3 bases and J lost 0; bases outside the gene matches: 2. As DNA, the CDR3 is TGTGCCAGCAGCTCTGGACTAGCGGGGGGCTCCTACAATGAGCAGTTCTTC. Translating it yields CASSSGLAGGSYNEQFF.

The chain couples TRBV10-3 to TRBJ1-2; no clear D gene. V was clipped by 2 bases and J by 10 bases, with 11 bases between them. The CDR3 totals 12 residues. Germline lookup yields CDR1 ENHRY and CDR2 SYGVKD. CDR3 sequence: CAISESREAYTF. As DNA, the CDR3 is TGTGCCATCAGTGAGAGCCGGGAGGCCTACACCTTC.

CDR3 nucleotide sequence: TGCGCCAGCAGCTTGGCCCGGGACAGTAGGGGCACAGATACGCAGTATTTT. The encoded protein is CASSLARDSRGTDTQYF. This sequence joins TRBV5-1 and TRBJ2-3; TRBD1 agrees at 7 bases. The J segment lost 1 base and the V segment lost 0 bases, leaving 8 bases of the junction unmatched. The CDR3 covers 17 residues. CDR1 and CDR2 from the germline V gene are SGHRS and YFSETQ. Supplemented by reference TRBV5-1 and TRBJ2-3, the full variable domain reads KAGVTQTPRYLIKTRGQQVTLSCSPISGHRSVSWYQQTPGQGLQFLFEYFSETQRNKGNFPGRFSGRQFSNSRSEMNVSTLELGDSALYLCASSLARDSRGTDTQYFGPGTRLTVL.

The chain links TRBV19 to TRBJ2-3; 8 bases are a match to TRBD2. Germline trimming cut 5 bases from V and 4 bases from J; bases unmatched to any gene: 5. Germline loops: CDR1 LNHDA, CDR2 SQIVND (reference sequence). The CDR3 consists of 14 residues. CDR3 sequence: CASSFGGAADTQYF. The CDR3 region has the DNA TGTGCCAGTAGTTTCGGGGGGGCTGCAGATACGCAGTATTTT.

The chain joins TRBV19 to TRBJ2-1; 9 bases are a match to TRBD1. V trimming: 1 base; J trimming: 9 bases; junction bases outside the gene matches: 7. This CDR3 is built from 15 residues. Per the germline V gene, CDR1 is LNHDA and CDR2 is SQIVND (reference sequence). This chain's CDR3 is CASSIVTGQGTEQFF. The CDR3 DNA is TGTGCCAGTAGTATAGTCACGGGACAGGGAACTGAGCAGTTCTTC. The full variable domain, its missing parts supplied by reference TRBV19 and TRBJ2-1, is DGGITQSPKYLFRKEGQNVTLSCEQNLNHDAMYWYRQDPGQGLRLIYYSQIVNDFQKGDIAEGYSVSREKKESFPLTVTSAQKNPTAFYLCASSIVTGQGTEQFFGPGTRLTVL.

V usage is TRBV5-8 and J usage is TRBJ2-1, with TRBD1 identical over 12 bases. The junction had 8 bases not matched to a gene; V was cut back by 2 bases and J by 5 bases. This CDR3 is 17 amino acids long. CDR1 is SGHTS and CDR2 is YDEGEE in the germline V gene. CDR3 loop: CASSLFSGQGANNEQFF. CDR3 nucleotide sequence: TGTGCCAGCAGCTTATTTTCGGGACAGGGGGCAAACAATGAGCAGTTCTTC.

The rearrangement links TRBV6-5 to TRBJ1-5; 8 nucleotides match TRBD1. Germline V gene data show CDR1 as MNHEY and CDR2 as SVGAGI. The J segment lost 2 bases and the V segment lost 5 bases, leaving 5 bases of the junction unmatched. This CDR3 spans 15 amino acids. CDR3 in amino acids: CASSRTGQGNQPQHF. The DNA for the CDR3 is TGTGCCAGCAGTCGGACAGGGCAAGGCAATCAGCCCCAGCATTTT.

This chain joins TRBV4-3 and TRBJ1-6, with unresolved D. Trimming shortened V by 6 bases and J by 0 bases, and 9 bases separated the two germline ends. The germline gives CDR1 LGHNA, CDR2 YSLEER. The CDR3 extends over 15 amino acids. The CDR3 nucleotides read TGCGCCAGCAGGCAAACGAGCTCCTATAATTCACCCCTCCACTTT. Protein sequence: CASRQTSSYNSPLHF.

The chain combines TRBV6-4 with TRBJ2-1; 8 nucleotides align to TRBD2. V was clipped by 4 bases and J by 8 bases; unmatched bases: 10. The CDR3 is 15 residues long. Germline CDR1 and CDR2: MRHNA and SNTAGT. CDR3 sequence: CASSAQGLAGDEQFF. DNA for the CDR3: TGTGCCAGCAGTGCTCAAGGGCTAGCGGGCGATGAGCAGTTCTTC.

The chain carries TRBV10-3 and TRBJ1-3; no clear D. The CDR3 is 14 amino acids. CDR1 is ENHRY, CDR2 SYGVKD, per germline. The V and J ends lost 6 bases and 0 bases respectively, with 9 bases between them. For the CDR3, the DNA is TGTGCCATCAGATCAGGAAACTCTGGAAACACCATATATTTT. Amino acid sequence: CAIRSGNSGNTIYF.

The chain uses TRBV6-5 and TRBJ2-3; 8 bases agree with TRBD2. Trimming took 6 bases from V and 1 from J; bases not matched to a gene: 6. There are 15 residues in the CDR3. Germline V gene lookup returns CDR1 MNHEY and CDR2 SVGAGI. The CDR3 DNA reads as TGTGCCAGCAGCCCAACGGGGGGGCGCACAGATACGCAGTATTTT. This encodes CASSPTGGRTDTQYF.

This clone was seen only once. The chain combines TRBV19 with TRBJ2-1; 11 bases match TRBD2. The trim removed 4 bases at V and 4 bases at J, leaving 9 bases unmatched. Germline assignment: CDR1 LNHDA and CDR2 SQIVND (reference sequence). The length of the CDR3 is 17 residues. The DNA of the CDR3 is TGTGCCAGTAGTACACCCACGGGACTAGCGGCTTACAATGAGCAGTTCTTC. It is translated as CASSTPTGLAAYNEQFF.

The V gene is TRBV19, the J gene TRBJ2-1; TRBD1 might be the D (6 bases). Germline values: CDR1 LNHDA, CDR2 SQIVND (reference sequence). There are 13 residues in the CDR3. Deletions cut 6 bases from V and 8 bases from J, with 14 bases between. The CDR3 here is CASSPRGYDEQFF. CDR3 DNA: TGTGCCAGTAGCCCGAGGGGGTACGATGAGCAGTTCTTC.

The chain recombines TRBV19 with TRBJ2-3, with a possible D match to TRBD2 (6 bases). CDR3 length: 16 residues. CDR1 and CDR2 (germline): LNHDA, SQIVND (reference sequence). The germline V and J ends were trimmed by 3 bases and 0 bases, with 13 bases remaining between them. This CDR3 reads CASSIRAGSSTDTQYF. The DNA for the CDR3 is TGTGCCAGTAGTATCAGGGCGGGATCCAGCACAGATACGCAGTATTTT.

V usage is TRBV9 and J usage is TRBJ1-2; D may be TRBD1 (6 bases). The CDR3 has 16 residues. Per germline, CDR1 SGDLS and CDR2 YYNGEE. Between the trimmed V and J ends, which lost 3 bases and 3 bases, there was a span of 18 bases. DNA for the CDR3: TGTGCCAGCAGCGAACAGCGACGGACAGACGACTATGGCTACACCTTC. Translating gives CASSEQRRTDDYGYTF. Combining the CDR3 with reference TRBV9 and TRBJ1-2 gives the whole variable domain DSGVTQTPKHLITATGQRVTLRCSPRSGDLSVYWYQQSLDQGLQFLIQYYNGEERAKGNILERFSAQQFPDLHSELNLSSLELGDSALYFCASSEQRRTDDYGYTFGSGTRLTVV.

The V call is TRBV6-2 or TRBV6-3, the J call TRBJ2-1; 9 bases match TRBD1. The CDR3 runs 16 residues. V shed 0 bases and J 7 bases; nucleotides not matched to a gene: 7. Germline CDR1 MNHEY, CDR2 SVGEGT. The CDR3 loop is CASSYSGTGKSNEQFF. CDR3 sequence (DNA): TGTGCCAGCAGTTACTCAGGGACAGGGAAGAGTAATGAGCAGTTCTTC.